A single sample is the source of the 28 T cell receptor beta chains below, sequenced in a study of blood T cell repertoires in COVID-19. Profiling relied on immunoSEQ multiplex PCR, and the TCRdb table lists in-frame clones only, not all of them. The sample lists some 350,000 clones, around nine tenths occurring once. Sequenced: peripheral blood. The source is an older woman with COVID-19, enrolled during active disease.

The chain is built from TRBV12-3 or TRBV12-4 and TRBJ1-2, with a tentative D call TRBD1 (5 bases). The V and J ends lost 10 bases and 2 bases respectively, with 14 bases between them. The CDR3 has 13 residues. CDR3 region: CATRKGSNYGYTF. Here the CDR3 DNA reads TGTGCCACCCGCAAGGGGTCAAACTATGGCTACACCTTC.

The chain employs TRBV30 and TRBJ1-3; D is ambiguous. Looked up from germline, CDR1 is GTSNPN and CDR2 is SVGIG (reference sequence). Trimming cost V 1 base and J 3 bases, with 13 bases left between them. There are 15 residues in the CDR3. For the CDR3, the DNA is TGTGCCTGGAGTGATAAGGTGCTAGGTGGAAACACCATATATTTT. It translates to CAWSDKVLGGNTIYF.

V is TRBV7-8 and J is TRBJ1-2, with D perhaps TRBD1 (5 bases). V was shortened by 2 bases and J by 3 bases, with 10 bases between the two germline ends. Germline-derived CDR1 and CDR2 are SGHVS and FQNEAQ. The CDR3 has 14 amino acids. The CDR3 DNA sequence: TGTGCCAGCAGCTTATGGGAGGGGTACTATGGCTACACCTTC. The encoded protein is CASSLWEGYYGYTF.

The rearrangement joins TRBV5-1 to TRBJ2-1; 9 bases are a match to TRBD2. Looked up from germline, CDR1 is SGHRS and CDR2 is YFSETQ. The CDR3 has 15 residues. The junction had 7 bases not matched to a gene; V was cut back by 2 bases and J by 7 bases. The CDR3 region has the DNA TGCGCCAGCAGCTTTTCAGCGGGGGGTGGGAATGAGCAGTTCTTC. This codes for CASSFSAGGGNEQFF.

The V call is TRBV2, the J call TRBJ1-1, with D perhaps TRBD1 (6 bases). The CDR3 totals 11 residues. V was clipped by 10 bases and J by 2 bases, with 8 bases between them. Germline V gives CDR1 SNHLY, CDR2 FYNNEI. CDR3 residues: CATQGNTEAFF. CDR3 DNA: TGTGCCACACAGGGTAACACTGAAGCTTTCTTT.

This rearrangement joins TRBV19 to TRBJ1-1; TRBD1 is a possible D gene (5 bases). Trimming removed 6 bases at V and 11 bases at J, with 25 bases between. CDR1 LNHDA and CDR2 SQIVND come from the germline V gene (reference sequence). CDR3 size: 15 residues. CDR3 bases: TGTGCCAGTAGCTACACCCACAGGCCTCTGGCGGAGGCTTTCTTT. Its protein is CASSYTHRPLAEAFF.

This chain connects TRBV28 to TRBJ2-7; 9 bases match TRBD1. Germline V gene lookup returns CDR1 MDHEN and CDR2 SYDVKM. This CDR3 contains 14 residues. The ends lost 5 bases at V and 3 bases at J; junction bases unmatched: 5. Written as DNA, the CDR3 is TGTGCCAGCAGTCTGGGACAGGGTGACTACGAGCAGTACTTC. Its translation is CASSLGQGDYEQYF.

The rearrangement joins TRBV4-2 to TRBJ1-6; TRBD1 might be the D (5 bases). Germline CDR1 and CDR2: LGHNA and YNFKEQ. The CDR3 sequence is 18 residues long. The V end lost 1 base, the J end lost 8 bases, and 21 bases lay between the germline ends. CDR3 sequence reads: CASSQAPSGDPADSPLHF. In DNA, the CDR3 is TGTGCCAGCAGCCAAGCACCTTCGGGGGATCCTGCGGATTCACCCCTCCACTTT.

The chain has TRBV4-2 and TRBJ2-5, with TRBD2 matching over 8 bases. The V segment lost 0 bases and the J segment 5 bases; nucleotides outside the gene matches: 8. CDR3 length: 16 residues. The germline CDR1 and CDR2 sequences are LGHNA and YNFKEQ. The CDR3 region is CASSQEGTGGLETQYF. Here the CDR3 DNA reads TGTGCCAGCAGCCAAGAAGGGACGGGGGGGCTGGAGACCCAGTACTTC.

The V gene is TRBV30, the J gene TRBJ1-2, with 10 bases that match TRBD1. V was pared by 1 base and J by 4 bases, with 3 bases of the junction left unmatched. Germline lookup yields CDR1 GTSNPN and CDR2 SVGIG (reference sequence). The CDR3 contains 14 residues. CDR3 region: CAWSGDRGGYGYTF. In nucleotides, the CDR3 is TGTGCCTGGAGTGGGGACAGGGGTGGCTATGGCTACACCTTC.

The chain links TRBV7-2 to TRBJ1-2; 10 bases map to TRBD1. Losses at the gene ends were 5 bases for V and 7 bases for J; bases not matched to a gene: 4. The CDR3 sequence is 13 residues long. In germline, CDR1 is SGHTA, CDR2 FQGNSA. The CDR3 DNA sequence: TGTGCCAGCAGCACCCGACAGGGGGCTGGCTACACCTTC. It yields the protein CASSTRQGAGYTF.

V and J are TRBV24-1 and TRBJ2-3, with 8 positions matching TRBD2. The V segment lost 4 bases and the J segment 5 bases; nucleotides outside the gene matches: 7. From germline, CDR1 is KGHDR and CDR2 SFDVKD. The CDR3 has 15 amino acids. The CDR3 loop is CATSDSGGRIDTQYF. The CDR3 DNA sequence: TGTGCCACCAGTGACTCGGGGGGGCGGATAGATACGCAGTATTTT.

The chain combines TRBV5-1 with TRBJ2-4, with TRBD2 matching over 11 bases. The V and J ends lost 4 bases and 3 bases, in that order; junction bases with no gene match: 12. The germline V gene has CDR1 SGHRS and CDR2 YFSETQ. This CDR3 comprises 18 residues. CDR3 protein: CASSIGTSGWADKNIQYF. In DNA, the CDR3 is TGCGCCAGCAGCATCGGGACTAGCGGTTGGGCAGACAAAAACATTCAGTACTTC.

The chain recombines TRBV28 with TRBJ1-4; D possibly corresponds to TRBD1 (6 bases). The CDR3 consists of 15 residues. Germline CDR1 reads MDHEN; CDR2 reads SYDVKM. V dropped 7 bases and J dropped 8 bases, with 20 bases sitting between them. The CDR3 protein is CASMAQGWRGEKLFF. CDR3 coding DNA: TGTGCCAGCATGGCACAGGGCTGGCGAGGAGAAAAACTGTTTTTT.

The V and J genes are TRBV5-6 and TRBJ1-2, with 9 nucleotides matching TRBD1. Per germline, CDR1 SGHDT and CDR2 YYEEEE. CDR3 size: 15 residues. V shed 3 bases, J shed 7 bases, and the junction held 10 bases outside the gene matches. The CDR3 coding sequence is TGTGCCAGCAGCTCGCCGGGACAGGGAGTCTCTGGCTACACCTTC. Translated, it gives CASSSPGQGVSGYTF.

This rearrangement joins TRBV13 to TRBJ1-3, with 7 nucleotides matching TRBD1. The germline V gene encodes CDR1 PRHDT and CDR2 FYEKMQ (reference sequence). The CDR3 is 15 amino acids. After removal of 5 bases from V and 2 bases from J, the junction contained 6 bases not matched to a gene. The CDR3 DNA reads TGTGCCAGCAGCGACCGACAGGGACCTGGAAACACCATATATTTT. Protein sequence: CASSDRQGPGNTIYF.

This sequence joins TRBV19 and TRBJ2-1; 8 nucleotides align to TRBD2. Germline CDR1 LNHDA, CDR2 SQIVND (reference sequence). The V and J ends lost 5 bases and 8 bases, in that order; junction bases with no gene match: 8. This CDR3 has 14 amino acids. The CDR3 region is CASSLPGGPHEQFF. In nucleotides, the CDR3 is TGTGCCAGTAGTCTACCGGGGGGGCCCCATGAGCAGTTCTTC. The variable domain in full, completed from reference TRBV19 and TRBJ2-1, reads DGGITQSPKYLFRKEGQNVTLSCEQNLNHDAMYWYRQDPGQGLRLIYYSQIVNDFQKGDIAEGYSVSREKKESFPLTVTSAQKNPTAFYLCASSLPGGPHEQFFGPGTRLTVL.

The genes are TRBV14 and TRBJ2-1; the match to TRBD1 covers 8 bases. The CDR3 runs 16 residues. The germline CDR1 and CDR2 sequences are SGHDN and FVKESK. Unmatched junction bases numbered 13, after V lost 4 bases and J lost 8 bases. CDR3 sequence (DNA): TGTGCCAGCAGCCCACCCGGGACAGGTCAGCGGGATGAGCAGTTCTTC. It translates to CASSPPGTGQRDEQFF.

Note on this clone: Other DNA sequences within the sample encode an identical CDR3. The rearrangement links TRBV5-1 to TRBJ1-2, with 7 bases aligning to TRBD1. The length of the CDR3 is 14 residues. Germline V gene data show CDR1 as SGHRS and CDR2 as YFSETQ. The V segment lost 0 bases and the J segment 1 base; nucleotides outside the gene matches: 0. CDR3: CASSLGQGNYGYTF. The CDR3 bases are TGCGCCAGCAGCTTGGGACAGGGTAACTATGGCTACACCTTC.

This clone was detected a few times. This sequence joins TRBV4-3 and TRBJ2-7, with TRBD1 as a possible D gene (6 bases). The CDR3 sequence is 14 residues long. Trimming took 4 bases from V and 0 from J, leaving 10 bases between them. Germline lookup yields CDR1 LGHNA and CDR2 YSLEER. Here the CDR3 reads CASSPGTSSYEQYF. CDR3 coding DNA: TGCGCCAGCAGCCCCGGGACATCCTCCTACGAGCAGTACTTC.

The chain is built from TRBV5-8 and TRBJ2-5; the D is unclear. The CDR3 is 14 amino acids. Looked up from germline, CDR1 is SGHTS and CDR2 is YDEGEE. Trimming stripped 0 bases from V and 6 bases from J, with 12 bases between. The CDR3 DNA is TGTGCCAGCAGCTTGGGCACACCGGAGAAGACCCAGTACTTC. Translation gives CASSLGTPEKTQYF.

The V and J genes are TRBV21-1 and TRBJ1-5. TRBV21-1 is labeled a pseudogene. The CDR3 extends over 15 amino acids. The CDR3 loop is CASSKNRGNNQPQHF. In nucleotides, the CDR3 is TGTGCCAGCAGCAAAAATCGAGGGAACAATCAGCCCCAGCATTTT.

The chain combines TRBV11-2 with TRBJ2-5; 7 nucleotides line up with TRBD2. V dropped 0 bases and J dropped 7; count of bases not matched to a gene: 11. The germline gives CDR1 SGHAT, CDR2 FQNNGV. The CDR3 totals 16 residues. The CDR3 loop is CASSLDRAGRSRTQYF. DNA for the CDR3: TGTGCCAGCAGCTTAGATAGAGCGGGGAGGAGCAGGACCCAGTACTTC.

This chain uses TRBV5-1 with TRBJ2-7; D not certain. The length of the CDR3 is 12 residues. With 5 bases removed from V and 5 bases from J, the gap between germline ends came to 11 bases. From germline, CDR1 is SGHRS and CDR2 YFSETQ. The CDR3 region has the DNA TGCGCCAGCAGGTCAGGCAAGGACGAGCAGTACTTC. This codes for CASRSGKDEQYF.

This clone was seen once. The J gene is TRBJ1-4, the V gene TRBV9; TRBD1 agrees at 7 bases. CDR1 and CDR2 from the germline V gene are SGDLS and YYNGEE. V was clipped by 4 bases and J by 0 bases; unmatched bases: 6. The CDR3 contains 16 residues. CDR3 coding DNA: TGTGCCAGCAGCCCCGGACAGGTGGCAACTAATGAAAAACTGTTTTTT. This sequence encodes CASSPGQVATNEKLFF. Complete variable domain (other parts from reference TRBV9 and TRBJ1-4): DSGVTQTPKHLITATGQRVTLRCSPRSGDLSVYWYQQSLDQGLQFLIQYYNGEERAKGNILERFSAQQFPDLHSELNLSSLELGDSALYFCASSPGQVATNEKLFFGSGTQLSVL.

V and J are TRBV18 and TRBJ1-1; D unclear. Germline V gene lookup returns CDR1 KGHSH and CDR2 LQKENI. CDR3 length equals 16 residues. V lost 2 bases, J lost 0 bases, and 13 bases lay in between. The CDR3 nucleotides read TGTGCCAGCTCACCAGCCGTGACTACAATGAACACTGAAGCTTTCTTT. Translation: CASSPAVTTMNTEAFF.

CDR3 DNA sequence: TGTGCCAGTAGTACCCAAGCGGGGGGACCTTACGAGCAGTACTTC. It yields the protein CASSTQAGGPYEQYF. The V call is TRBV19, the J call TRBJ2-7; 9 bases agree with TRBD2. Losses at the gene ends were 4 bases for V and 4 bases for J; bases not matched to a gene: 8. The CDR3 consists of 15 residues. CDR1 and CDR2 (germline): LNHDA, SQIVND (reference sequence).

The table lists this clone with a few counts. The V and J genes are TRBV28 and TRBJ1-3, with D hard to call. The CDR3 runs to 16 residues. The V gene's germline CDR1 is MDHEN and CDR2 SYDVKM. V was shortened by 3 bases and J by 1 base, with 13 bases between the two germline ends. The DNA for the CDR3 is TGTGCCAGCAGTTTGGGCCGGCGCGATTCTGGAAACACCATATATTTT. This gives the protein CASSLGRRDSGNTIYF.